Reported below is one T cell receptor beta chain. Its antigen is unknown. The CDR3 totals 11 residues. Trimming left V 6 bases short and J 4 bases short, with 4 bases between. Germline assignment: CDR1 LNHDA and CDR2 SQIVND (reference sequence). The record originates from a study of T-cell memory formation after mild COVID-19. Whole-study findings and limits: There were some responding clones in pre-infection memory, which suggested that cross-reactive memory had joined.

TCRdb redid the calling of the 5' RACE reads with MiXCR, one entry per CDR3 protein. The repertoire consists of some 300,000 distinct CDR3 sequences, with 20% to 25% occurring once and the leading ten covering around 23%. The sequence came from a man between 18 and 35 years old who had mild COVID-19 (a few samples of this study predate the infection). Cell type and time point are not known. The material sequenced was PBMCs or a T cell subset sorted from them (not recorded which). The chain employs TRBV19 and TRBJ1-5; no clear D. CDR3 amino acids: CASSQNQPQHF. CDR3 DNA: TGTGCCAGTAGCCAAAATCAGCCCCAGCATTTT.